This TCR beta chain came from a study of T-cell memory formation after mild COVID-19. Trimming pared 1 base from V and 3 bases from J, leaving 16 bases between. CDR3 size: 16 residues. Germline CDR1 and CDR2: MGHRA and YSYEKL. cDNA libraries for TCR alpha and TCR beta, carrying sample barcodes and UMIs, came from 5'RACE with constant-segment primers. TCRdb reprocessed the 5' RACE reads with MiXCR, giving one entry per CDR3 protein. The data show some 330,000 distinct CDR3 sequences, around a fifth seen once. Findings and limits, study-wide: CD4+ clones that contracted lay mainly in CM and EM; CD8+ ones lay in EMRA. While clones contracting from day 15 to 85 were balanced between CD4 and CD8, later expanders leaned CD4+.

Concerning this clonotype itself: The antigen remains unidentified.

Sequences were obtained from PBMCs or a T cell subset sorted from them (not recorded which). The chain is built from TRBV4-1 and TRBJ2-7, with D possibly matching TRBD1 (5 bases). The receptor was derived from an adult woman who had mild COVID-19 (a few samples of this study predate the infection). Cell type and time point are not known. CDR3 loop: CASSQVQGPPGYEQYF. The CDR3 bases are TGCGCCAGCAGCCAAGTCCAGGGTCCCCCAGGCTACGAGCAGTACTTC.